These 22 T cell receptor beta chains share one sample of origin, sequenced in a study of cytomegalovirus exposure and HLA in healthy donors. Repertoires were generated with immunoSEQ multiplex PCR, while TCRdb's copy carries only in-frame clones and drops some. The sample has roughly 220,000 clones, 80% to 85% seen once. Sequencing used PBMCs. The source of these receptors is a woman in her twenties or thirties in good health and CMV-seropositive.

The chain employs TRBV7-8 and TRBJ2-7; D is ambiguous. The CDR3 runs 14 residues. V was pared by 4 bases and J by 0 bases, with 10 bases between. Germline loops: CDR1 SGHVS, CDR2 FQNEAQ. DNA of the CDR3: TGTGCCAGCAGCTGGGAACCGAGCTCCTACGAGCAGTACTTC. The encoded protein is CASSWEPSSYEQYF.

The chain couples TRBV7-6 to TRBJ1-1; the D is unclear. Looked up from germline, CDR1 is SGHVS and CDR2 is FNYEAQ. The CDR3 spans 17 residues. Trimming took off 2 bases at V and 3 bases at J, with 19 bases between the two ends. The CDR3 loop is CASSLNTGARRDTEAFF. The CDR3 nucleotides are TGTGCCAGCAGCTTAAATACGGGCGCCAGGAGGGACACTGAAGCTTTCTTT.

The chain has TRBV5-1 and TRBJ1-5, with 7 positions matching TRBD1. CDR1 is SGHRS and CDR2 is YFSETQ in the germline V gene. The CDR3 consists of 14 residues. The junction had 2 bases not matched to a gene; V was cut back by 3 bases and J by 2 bases. The CDR3: CASSYGQGNQPQHF. CDR3 DNA: TGCGCCAGCAGCTATGGACAGGGCAATCAGCCCCAGCATTTT. The full variable domain, rest sourced from reference TRBV5-1 and TRBJ1-5, is KAGVTQTPRYLIKTRGQQVTLSCSPISGHRSVSWYQQTPGQGLQFLFEYFSETQRNKGNFPGRFSGRQFSNSRSEMNVSTLELGDSALYLCASSYGQGNQPQHFGDGTRLSIL.

The chain is built from TRBV2 and TRBJ2-5, with D maybe TRBD2 (5 bases). Trimming removed 3 bases from V and 5 bases from J, with 16 bases in between. Looked up from germline, CDR1 is SNHLY and CDR2 is FYNNEI. The CDR3 has 15 residues. CDR3 in DNA: TGTGCCAGCAGTGAGGGTCGGCGGACGGGGGAGACCCAGTACTTC. Amino acids: CASSEGRRTGETQYF.

This chain joins TRBV5-6 and TRBJ1-1; the D is unclear. Between the trimmed V and J ends, which lost 2 bases and 3 bases, there was a span of 5 bases. Germline V gene data show CDR1 as SGHDT and CDR2 as YYEEEE. This CDR3 has 12 residues. The DNA of the CDR3 is TGTGCCAGCAGCTTTATGGACACTGAAGCTTTCTTT. Amino acid sequence: CASSFMDTEAFF.

The chain couples TRBV28 to TRBJ2-3; D remains unclear. The CDR3 loop spans 14 amino acids. Germline V gene data show CDR1 as MDHEN and CDR2 as SYDVKM. Trimming stripped 4 bases from V and 8 bases from J, with 16 bases between. The CDR3 region is CASSSPRGKPTQYF. CDR3 DNA sequence: TGTGCCAGCAGTTCCCCGCGAGGAAAGCCTACGCAGTATTTT.

The chain uses TRBV28 and TRBJ1-2; TRBD1 is a possible D gene (5 bases). Per germline, CDR1 MDHEN and CDR2 SYDVKM. The CDR3 sequence is 14 residues long. V was shortened by 7 bases and J by 3 bases, with 15 bases between the two germline ends. Here the CDR3 reads CASISSGGDYGYTF. The DNA of the CDR3 is TGTGCCAGCATCTCTTCCGGGGGTGACTATGGCTACACCTTC.

In this sample, this clone turned up a few times. The chain recombines TRBV4-1 with TRBJ1-4; the D gene is possibly TRBD1 (6 bases). The V and J ends lost 5 bases and 7 bases respectively, with 11 bases between them. Germline assignment: CDR1 MGHRA and CDR2 YSYEKL. This CDR3 comprises 13 residues. CDR3 sequence: CASSLEGGEKLFF. CDR3 nucleotide sequence: TGCGCCAGCAGCTTAGAGGGGGGTGAAAAACTGTTTTTT.

The J gene is TRBJ2-3, the V gene TRBV4-1, with 10 positions matching TRBD2. Germline values: CDR1 MGHRA, CDR2 YSYEKL. Germline trimming cut 4 bases from V and 2 bases from J; bases unmatched to any gene: 6. The CDR3 contains 16 residues. The CDR3 bases are TGCGCCAGCAGCCCTCTAGCGGGAGAGTCCACAGATACGCAGTATTTT. Amino acids: CASSPLAGESTDTQYF.

J is TRBJ2-5 and V is TRBV18; TRBD1 is a possible D gene (5 bases). CDR1 is KGHSH, CDR2 LQKENI, per germline. This CDR3 spans 13 amino acids. V lost 3 bases and J lost 5, with 10 bases in between. CDR3 DNA sequence: TGTGCCAGCTCACCTGCGAAGGGGGAGACCCAGTACTTC. It encodes CASSPAKGETQYF.

The chain has TRBV7-9 and TRBJ2-7; 8 bases line up with TRBD2. The CDR3 sequence is 16 residues long. The trim removed 1 base at V and 7 bases at J, leaving 12 bases unmatched. Germline V gene data show CDR1 as SEHNR and CDR2 as FQNEAQ (reference sequence). The CDR3 DNA reads as TGTGCCAGCAGCTTAGATCTTTCCGCGGGAGGCGGTGAGCAGTACTTC. It yields the protein CASSLDLSAGGGEQYF. The variable domain in full, with the rest retrieved from reference TRBV7-9 and TRBJ2-7, is DTGVSQNPRHKITKRGQNVTFRCDPISEHNRLYWYRQTLGQGPEFLTYFQNEAQLEKSRLLSDRFSAERPKGSFSTLEIQRTEQGDSAMYLCASSLDLSAGGGEQYFGPGTRLTVT.

The V gene is TRBV6-1, the J gene TRBJ1-1, with 7 nucleotides matching TRBD1. This CDR3 contains 13 residues. V shed 6 bases and J 5 bases; nucleotides not matched to a gene: 6. Per germline, CDR1 MNHNS and CDR2 SASEGT. CDR3 sequence (DNA): TGTGCCAGCAGGAGACAGGGTTGGACTGAAGCTTTCTTT. Translating it yields CASRRQGWTEAFF.

The chain joins TRBV5-6 to TRBJ2-2, with 12 bases lining up with TRBD2. Germline V CDR1 and CDR2: SGHDT, YYEEEE. J lost 3 bases, V lost 4 bases, and 7 bases had no gene match. The CDR3 runs 17 residues. CDR3 sequence (DNA): TGTGCCAGCAGCCCCACCCGACTAGCGGGGGACACCGGGGAGCTGTTTTTT. Protein: CASSPTRLAGDTGELFF.

The chain employs TRBV29-1 and TRBJ2-3, with D uncertain. Between the trimmed V and J ends, which lost 2 bases and 11 bases, there was a span of 14 bases. The germline V gene encodes CDR1 SQVTM and CDR2 ANQGSEA. This CDR3 has 12 amino acids. CDR3 sequence reads: CSVEPSGLGQYF. CDR3 DNA sequence: TGCAGCGTTGAACCAAGTGGTCTGGGGCAGTATTTT.

This chain joins TRBV27 and TRBJ2-6, with no clear D. The CDR3 has 16 residues. The V gene's germline CDR1 is MNHEY and CDR2 SMNVEV (reference sequence). Trimming left V 6 bases short and J 0 bases short, with 12 bases between. The CDR3 here is CASSPRVPSGANVLTF. Written as DNA, the CDR3 is TGTGCCAGCAGCCCCCGGGTCCCCTCTGGGGCCAACGTCCTGACTTTC.

The J gene is TRBJ2-7, the V gene TRBV27; D not resolved. Between the trimmed V and J ends, which lost 0 bases and 7 bases, there was a span of 13 bases. Germline-derived CDR1 and CDR2 are MNHEY and SMNVEV (reference sequence). CDR3 length: 14 residues. The CDR3 region is CASSLSPDLREQYF. The CDR3 region has the DNA TGTGCCAGCAGTTTATCCCCAGACCTACGGGAGCAGTACTTC.

The chain links TRBV11-3 to TRBJ1-1; D not certain. The V gene lost 5 bases and the J gene lost 1 base, with 11 bases spanning the gap. The CDR3 loop spans 14 amino acids. CDR1 SGHNT and CDR2 YENEEA come from the germline V gene. CDR3 in amino acids: CASSPWTGNTEAFF. As DNA, the CDR3 is TGTGCCAGCAGCCCTTGGACGGGGAACACTGAAGCTTTCTTT. Variable domain in full (rest from reference TRBV11-3 and TRBJ1-1): EAGVVQSPRYKIIEKKQPVAFWCNPISGHNTLYWYLQNLGQGPELLIRYENEEAVDDSQLPKDRFSAERLKGVDSTLKIQPAELGDSAVYLCASSPWTGNTEAFFGQGTRLTVV.

CDR3 sequence: CATSRETEGYGYTF. The CDR3 DNA reads TGTGCCACCAGCAGAGAAACGGAAGGCTATGGCTACACCTTC. V and J are TRBV15 and TRBJ1-2; D is uncertain. Trimming cost V 0 bases and J 4 bases, with 9 bases left between them. The germline V gene encodes CDR1 LNHNV and CDR2 YYDKDF (reference sequence). This CDR3 is built from 14 residues.

This clone was detected a few times. This chain uses TRBV18 with TRBJ2-7; either TRBD1 or TRBD2 may fit D (5 bases each). Deletions cut 4 bases from V and 2 bases from J, with 12 bases between. This CDR3 region has 14 residues. CDR1 is KGHSH, CDR2 LQKENI, per germline. The CDR3 is CASSRGAGAYEQYF. The CDR3 DNA follows: TGTGCCAGCTCACGAGGGGCAGGCGCCTACGAGCAGTACTTC.

This rearrangement joins TRBV2 to TRBJ2-3; weak D call: TRBD2 (6 bases). Germline values: CDR1 SNHLY, CDR2 FYNNEI. This CDR3 comprises 13 residues. Trimming took off 7 bases at V and 6 bases at J, with 14 bases between the two ends. CDR3 in DNA: TGTGCCAGCATCCCCGGGGGTGACGATACGCAGTATTTT. Its translation is CASIPGGDDTQYF.

The chain couples TRBV6-1 to TRBJ1-2; 7 positions agree with TRBD1. The CDR3 consists of 17 residues. The junction had 11 bases not matched to a gene; V was cut back by 4 bases and J by 0 bases. The germline V gene has CDR1 MNHNS and CDR2 SASEGT. The CDR3 DNA reads as TGTGCCAGCAGTGTGAGTAGATGGCAGGGGGCTAACTATGGCTACACCTTC. It translates to CASSVSRWQGANYGYTF.

The chain recombines TRBV6-5 with TRBJ1-5; 7 bases align to TRBD1. The germline CDR1 and CDR2 sequences are MNHEY and SVGAGI. The CDR3 length is 15 residues. Losses at the gene ends were 5 bases for V and 2 bases for J; bases not matched to a gene: 6. This CDR3 reads CASSRQGFGNQPQHF. CDR3 coding DNA: TGTGCCAGCAGTAGACAGGGTTTCGGCAATCAGCCCCAGCATTTT.